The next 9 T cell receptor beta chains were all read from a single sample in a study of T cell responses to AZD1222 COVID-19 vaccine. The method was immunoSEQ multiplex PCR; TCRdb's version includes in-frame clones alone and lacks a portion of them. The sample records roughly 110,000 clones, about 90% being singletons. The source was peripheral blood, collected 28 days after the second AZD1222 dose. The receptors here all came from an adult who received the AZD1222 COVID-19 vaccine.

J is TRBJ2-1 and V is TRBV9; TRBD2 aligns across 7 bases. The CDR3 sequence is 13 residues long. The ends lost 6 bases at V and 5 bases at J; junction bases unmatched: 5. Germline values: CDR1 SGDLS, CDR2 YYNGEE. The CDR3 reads CASKRGADNEQFF. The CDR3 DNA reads TGTGCCAGCAAGCGGGGCGCGGACAATGAGCAGTTCTTC.

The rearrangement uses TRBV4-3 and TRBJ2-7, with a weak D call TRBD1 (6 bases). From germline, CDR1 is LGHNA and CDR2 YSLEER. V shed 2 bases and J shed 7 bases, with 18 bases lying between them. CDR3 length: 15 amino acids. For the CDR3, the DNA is TGCGCCAGCAGCCAATCATTGGACAGCAGAGGAGAGCAGTACTTC. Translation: CASSQSLDSRGEQYF.

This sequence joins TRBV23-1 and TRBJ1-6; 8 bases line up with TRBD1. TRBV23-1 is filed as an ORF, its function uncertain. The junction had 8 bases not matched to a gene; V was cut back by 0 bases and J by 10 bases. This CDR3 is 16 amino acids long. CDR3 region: CASSQSQGASGSPLHF. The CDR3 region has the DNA TGCGCCAGCAGTCAATCGCAGGGGGCGTCCGGGTCACCCCTCCACTTT.

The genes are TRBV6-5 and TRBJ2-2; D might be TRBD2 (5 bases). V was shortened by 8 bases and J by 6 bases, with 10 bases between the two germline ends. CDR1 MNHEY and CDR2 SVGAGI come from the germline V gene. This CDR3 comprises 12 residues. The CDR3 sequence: CASGRWAGELFF. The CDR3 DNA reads TGTGCCAGCGGGAGATGGGCCGGGGAGCTGTTTTTT.

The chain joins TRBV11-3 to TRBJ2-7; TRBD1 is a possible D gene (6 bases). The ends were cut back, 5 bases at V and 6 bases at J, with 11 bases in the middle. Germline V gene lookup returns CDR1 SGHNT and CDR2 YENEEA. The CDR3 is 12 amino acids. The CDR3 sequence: CASSADRSEQYF. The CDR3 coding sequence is TGTGCCAGCAGCGCTGACAGGAGCGAGCAGTACTTC. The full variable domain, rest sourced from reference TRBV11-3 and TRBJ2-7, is EAGVVQSPRYKIIEKKQPVAFWCNPISGHNTLYWYLQNLGQGPELLIRYENEEAVDDSQLPKDRFSAERLKGVDSTLKIQPAELGDSAVYLCASSADRSEQYFGPGTRLTVT.

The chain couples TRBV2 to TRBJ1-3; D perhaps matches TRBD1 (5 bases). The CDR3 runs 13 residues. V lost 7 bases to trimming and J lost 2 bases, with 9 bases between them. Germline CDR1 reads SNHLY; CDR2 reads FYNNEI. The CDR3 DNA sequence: TGTGCCAGCACGGCAGGGACTGGAAACACCATATATTTT. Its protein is CASTAGTGNTIYF. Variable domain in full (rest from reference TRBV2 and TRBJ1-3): EPEVTQTPSHQVTQMGQEVILRCVPISNHLYFYWYRQILGQKVEFLVSFYNNEISEKSEIFDDQFSVERPDGSNFTLKIRSTKLEDSAMYFCASTAGTGNTIYFGEGSWLTVV.

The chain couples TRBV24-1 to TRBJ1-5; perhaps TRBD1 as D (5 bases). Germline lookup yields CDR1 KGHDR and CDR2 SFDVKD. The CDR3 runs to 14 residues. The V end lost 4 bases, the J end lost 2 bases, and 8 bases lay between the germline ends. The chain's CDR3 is CATSDRDGNQPQHF. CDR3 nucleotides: TGTGCCACCAGTGACCGGGACGGCAATCAGCCCCAGCATTTT.

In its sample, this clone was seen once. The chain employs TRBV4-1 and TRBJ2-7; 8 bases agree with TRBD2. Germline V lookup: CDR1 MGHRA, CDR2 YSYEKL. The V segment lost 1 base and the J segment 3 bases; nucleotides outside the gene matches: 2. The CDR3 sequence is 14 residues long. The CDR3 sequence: CASSQVGTSYEQYF. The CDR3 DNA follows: TGCGCCAGCAGCCAAGTGGGGACTAGCTACGAGCAGTACTTC.

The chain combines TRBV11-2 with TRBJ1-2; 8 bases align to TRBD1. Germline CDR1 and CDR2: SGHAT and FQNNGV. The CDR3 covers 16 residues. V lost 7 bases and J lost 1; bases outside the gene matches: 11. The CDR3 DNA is TGTGCCAGCAAACCGGGACAGGCCCTCTTTAACTATGGCTACACCTTC. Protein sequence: CASKPGQALFNYGYTF. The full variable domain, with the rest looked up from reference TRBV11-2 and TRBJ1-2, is EAGVAQSPRYKIIEKRQSVAFWCNPISGHATLYWYQQILGQGPKLLIQFQNNGVVDDSQLPKDRFSAERLKGVDSTLKIQPAKLEDSAVYLCASKPGQALFNYGYTFGSGTRLTVV.